The next 5 T cell receptor beta chains were all read from a single sample in a study of blood T cell repertoires in COVID-19. Data came from immunoSEQ multiplex PCR; TCRdb stores just in-frame clones and leaves some out. The sample has over 50,000 clones, 85% to 90% seen once. Sequencing was performed on peripheral blood. These receptors came from a human donor in a cohort sampled during active COVID-19.

The rearrangement joins TRBV6-4 to TRBJ2-2, with TRBD2 as a possible D gene (6 bases). The CDR3 extends over 15 amino acids. V was pared by 10 bases and J by 0 bases, with 15 bases between. Germline V gene sequence: CDR1 MRHNA, CDR2 SNTAGT. The CDR3 nucleotides are TGTGCCACCCGTAGCGGACACGCGAACACCGGGGAGCTGTTTTTT. This sequence encodes CATRSGHANTGELFF.

The chain is built from TRBV5-6 and TRBJ2-7; the match to TRBD1 covers 8 bases. CDR1 and CDR2 from the germline V gene are SGHDT and YYEEEE. This CDR3 is 16 amino acids long. The V segment lost 0 bases and the J segment 5 bases; nucleotides outside the gene matches: 10. The DNA for the CDR3 is TGTGCCAGCAGCTTGGCCCCGGACAGGGCCGTCCACGAGCAGTACTTC. Its translation: CASSLAPDRAVHEQYF. Based on the CDR3 plus reference TRBV5-6 and TRBJ2-7, the full variable domain is DAGVTQSPTHLIKTRGQQVTLRCSPKSGHDTVSWYQQALGQGPQFIFQYYEEEERQRGNFPDRFSGHQFPNYSSELNVNALLLGDSALYLCASSLAPDRAVHEQYFGPGTRLTVT.

This rearrangement joins TRBV9 to TRBJ2-5; the D gene is possibly TRBD1 (6 bases). The V gene lost 3 bases and the J gene lost 1 base, with 13 bases spanning the gap. The CDR3 length is 15 residues. CDR1 and CDR2 from the germline V gene are SGDLS and YYNGEE. CDR3 sequence: CASSEGPQGQETQYF. The DNA of the CDR3 is TGTGCCAGCAGCGAGGGACCACAGGGCCAAGAGACCCAGTACTTC.

The V and J genes are TRBV6-5 and TRBJ2-7, with 8 nucleotides matching TRBD1. With 6 bases clipped from V and 3 bases from J, the junction kept 10 bases outside the gene matches. The CDR3 has 15 residues. Germline V gene lookup returns CDR1 MNHEY and CDR2 SVGAGI. Written as DNA, the CDR3 is TGTGCCAGCAGGGACCCCGGGACAGGAAGCTACGAGCAGTACTTC. The encoded protein is CASRDPGTGSYEQYF.

The chain uses TRBV5-1 and TRBJ2-5; TRBD1 agrees at 7 bases. V trimming: 5 bases; J trimming: 3 bases; junction bases outside the gene matches: 4. This CDR3 has 13 residues. Germline-derived CDR1 and CDR2 are SGHRS and YFSETQ. The CDR3 sequence is CASRPGTEETQYF. DNA of the CDR3: TGCGCCAGCAGACCCGGGACAGAAGAGACCCAGTACTTC.